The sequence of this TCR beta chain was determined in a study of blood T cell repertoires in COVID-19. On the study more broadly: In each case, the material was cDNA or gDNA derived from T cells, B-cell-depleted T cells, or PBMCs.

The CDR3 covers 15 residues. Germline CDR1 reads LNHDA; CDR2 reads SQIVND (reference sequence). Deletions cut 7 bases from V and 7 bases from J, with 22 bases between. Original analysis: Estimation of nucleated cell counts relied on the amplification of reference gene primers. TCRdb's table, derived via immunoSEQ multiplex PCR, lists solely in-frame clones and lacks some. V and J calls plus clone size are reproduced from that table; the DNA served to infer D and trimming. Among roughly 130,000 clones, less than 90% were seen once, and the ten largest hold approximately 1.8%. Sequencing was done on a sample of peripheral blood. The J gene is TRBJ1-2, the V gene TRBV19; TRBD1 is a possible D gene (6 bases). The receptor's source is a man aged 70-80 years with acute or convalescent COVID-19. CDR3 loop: CASTVLGGAVGGYTF. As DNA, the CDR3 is TGTGCCAGTACCGTCCTGGGGGGGGCAGTAGGTGGCTACACCTTC.